This TCR beta chain was profiled in a study of cytomegalovirus exposure and HLA in healthy donors. The PCR made use of 60 Vbeta and 13 Jbeta primers. Using immunoSEQ multiplex PCR, the repertoire was profiled, and TCRdb retains in-frame clones only, with some absent. This table has 180,000 or so clones, roughly 9.5% appearing once. Study results and limitations: Later on, analysis showed that most CMV-associated TCR beta chains appeared to be HLA-restricted. Researchers reported in a later analysis that a missense DCLRE1C variant was tied to TCR beta V- and J-gene trimming. Across donors, presence/absence analyses took sequencing depth to be roughly uniform. There was a cluster of highly shared sequence variants that was likely a sequencing artifact.

Germline values: CDR1 LNHDA, CDR2 SQIVND (reference sequence). Trimming cost V 5 bases and J 3 bases, with 11 bases left between them. The CDR3 length is 13 residues. Details on this clone: Antigen specificity is unknown.

The sample comprised PBMCs. This clonotype was sampled from a woman aged 25 to 45 in good health and CMV-seropositive. V gene TRBV19 combines with J gene TRBJ2-7; D not certain. Written as DNA, the CDR3 is TGTGCCAGTAGTTTTAGCCGGCGCTACGAGCAGTACTTC. It yields the protein CASSFSRRYEQYF.